The T cell receptor beta chain described here comes from a study of T cells in Graves' hyperthyroidism and ophthalmopathy. This clonotype was picked up many times. The investigators amplified TCR beta CDR3 regions from RNA transcripts. Initially, a first-round RT-PCR of the TCR CDR3 employed the HTBI primer set. MiXCR was run by TCRdb on the multiplex PCR reads, yielding one entry per CDR3 protein. The table has some 490,000 distinct CDR3 sequences, under 25% seen once. Source material: blood. The TCR comes from a woman in her 70s with Graves' ophthalmopathy.

The CDR3 spells CASSLGDRDADTQYF. The CDR3 DNA sequence: TGTGCCAGCAGCTTAGGGGACAGGGATGCAGATACGCAGTATTTT. V is TRBV7-8 and J is TRBJ2-3; the match to TRBD1 covers 9 bases. V lost 1 base, J lost 4 bases, and 3 bases stayed unmatched. CDR1 and CDR2 from the germline V gene are SGHVS and FQNEAQ. The CDR3 extends over 15 amino acids. The full variable domain, with the rest looked up from reference TRBV7-8 and TRBJ2-3, is GAGVSQSPRYKVAKRGQDVALRCDPISGHVSLFWYQQALGQGPEFLTYFQNEAQLDKSGLPSDRFFAERPEGSVSTLKIQRTQQEDSAVYLCASSLGDRDADTQYFGPGTRLTVL.